This T cell receptor beta chain was identified during a study of early T cells in non-severe SARS-CoV-2 infection (TCRdb year 2021). Study-wide context: Because TCR sequencing relied on bulk RNA taken from unsorted whole blood, pairing of alpha and beta chains was not possible.

Beyond this particular receptor, the publication reports: Matching against VDJdb was skewed toward anti-spike CD8 responses, likely underestimated virus-specific expansions, and missed private and CD4 specificities.

There are many counts of this clonotype. Its antigen remains unidentified. Per-base qualities were not stored, and no clone one base away is much larger. The protocol used for the library was 5' RACE. Data came from a NextSeq 500. Unique molecular identifiers were attached to individual cDNA molecules in the TCR library protocol so that sequencing error and PCR bias could be corrected. TCR alpha and beta chains were both sequenced, and the abundances of alpha and beta sequences in each sample were closely correlated with each other. The source study handled its data this way. V gene, J gene and CDR3 annotation of TCR sequences was performed with Decombinator V4. TCRs were defined as expanded if a significant change between any two time points was detected under a Poisson model with p below 0.0001. TCR abundances were normalised to the total number of TCRs sequenced per sample and expressed as counts per million. TRAV1-2 paired with TRAJ12, TRAJ20 or TRAJ33 defined MAIT TCRs, while TRAV10 paired with TRAJ18 defined iNKT TCRs. VDJdb, accessed 1 November 2021, was searched for CMV, EBV and SARS-CoV-2 annotated TCRs, with TCRs annotated for multiple antigens excluded. TCRdb reanalyzed the raw reads on its own, using fastp at Q25 for trimming and MiXCR for clone calling, and kept in-frame beta chains. Every CDR3 protein is listed once, alongside the most common genes and DNA of its rows. TCRdb's processing, not the authors' own work, is the source of the V and J calls. This sample is represented by 21,000 or so distinct CDR3 sequences; less than 6.5% of them were singletons. The ten largest clones represent around 11% of the sample.

Taken from cysteine to phenylalanine, the CDR3 has 15 residues. The read is trimmed to its CDR3 DNA, 45 bases read in frame from base 1. V loses 2 bases at its end and J loses 4 bases; junction bases beyond the gene matches: 1. The germline V gene gives CDR1 as MNHEY and CDR2 as SVGAGI. This was a case-control study nested in a cohort of healthcare workers in London, UK, who had nasopharyngeal swab PCR tests and blood samples taken every week. Between 23 and 31 March 2020, the week of the UK lockdown, healthcare workers were enrolled and then followed up weekly for as long as 16 weeks. This receptor was obtained from an adult who was a healthcare worker with PCR-confirmed SARS-CoV-2 infection or an uninfected control (not recorded which). Sequenced: whole blood. The chain couples TRBV6-5 to TRBJ2-1, with 11 central nucleotides matching TRBD2. The CDR3 protein: CASSYRTSGYNEQFF. The bases read TGTGCCAGCAGTTACCGGACTAGCGGGTACAATGAGCAGTTCTTC.